The next 19 T cell receptor beta chains were all read from a single sample in a study of T cell repertoires in cytomegalovirus infection. TCRdb reprocessed the reads via MiXCR and lists one record per CDR3 protein. The sample holds around 530,000 distinct CDR3 sequences, approximately 15% seen once. The sample comprised CD8+ T cells from PBMCs. These receptors were obtained from a human donor in good health (CMV status not recorded). Some clones in this sample may be carry-over from other donors' samples.

The chain couples TRBV6-1 to TRBJ2-2; 8 nucleotides match TRBD1. Trimming took 5 bases from V and 3 from J; bases not matched to a gene: 8. Germline lookup yields CDR1 MNHNS and CDR2 SASEGT. This CDR3 has 16 residues. The CDR3 DNA reads as TGTGCCAGCAGTTTCGCAGGGGGCTGGTACACCGGGGAGCTGTTTTTT. It encodes CASSFAGGWYTGELFF.

Many counts were recorded for this clonotype. The V call is TRBV28, the J call TRBJ2-1, with D perhaps TRBD1 or TRBD2 (5 bases each). The germline gives CDR1 MDHEN, CDR2 SYDVKM. The CDR3 extends over 15 amino acids. Trimming removed 6 bases from V and 2 bases from J, with 14 bases in between. This CDR3 is CASRNERGAYNEQFF. CDR3 nucleotide sequence: TGTGCCAGCAGGAACGAGCGAGGGGCCTACAATGAGCAGTTCTTC.

The chain joins TRBV6-5 to TRBJ2-3; D may be TRBD2 (5 bases). This CDR3 is 14 amino acids long. The germline CDR1 and CDR2 sequences are MNHEY and SVGAGI. V was pared by 0 bases and J by 4 bases, with 8 bases between. The CDR3 region is CASSYSGNADTQYF. The CDR3 DNA is TGTGCCAGCAGTTACTCCGGGAACGCAGATACGCAGTATTTT.

This clonotype appeared a few times. This chain uses TRBV5-1 with TRBJ2-1; D unresolved. CDR1 and CDR2 from the germline V gene are SGHRS and YFSETQ. V dropped 4 bases and J dropped 0 bases, with 8 bases sitting between them. CDR3 length: 14 amino acids. CDR3 region: CASSAKSSYNEQFF. Written as DNA, the CDR3 is TGCGCCAGCAGCGCGAAAAGCTCCTACAATGAGCAGTTCTTC. The whole variable domain, filled in from reference TRBV5-1 and TRBJ2-1, reads KAGVTQTPRYLIKTRGQQVTLSCSPISGHRSVSWYQQTPGQGLQFLFEYFSETQRNKGNFPGRFSGRQFSNSRSEMNVSTLELGDSALYLCASSAKSSYNEQFFGPGTRLTVL.

The J gene is TRBJ2-2, the V gene TRBV5-6; 9 bases agree with TRBD1. CDR1 and CDR2 from the germline V gene are SGHDT and YYEEEE. The V segment lost 0 bases and the J segment 4 bases; nucleotides outside the gene matches: 13. The CDR3 loop spans 19 amino acids. The CDR3 reads CASSLEGTGSRRSTGELFF. As DNA, the CDR3 is TGTGCCAGCAGCTTGGAGGGGACAGGGTCTCGGAGGAGCACCGGGGAGCTGTTTTTT.

This clonotype was seen a handful of times. The J gene is TRBJ2-1, the V gene TRBV9, with D perhaps being TRBD1 or TRBD2 (6 bases each). This CDR3 region has 15 residues. Deletions cut 4 bases from V and 4 bases from J, with 15 bases between. CDR1 and CDR2 (germline): SGDLS, YYNGEE. The CDR3 nucleotides read TGTGCCAGCAGCCCCTACGGGGGCAAGTACAATGAGCAGTTCTTC. Translated: CASSPYGGKYNEQFF.

This clonotype has only a few counts. The chain recombines TRBV28 with TRBJ1-3; TRBD1 might be the D (5 bases). CDR1 is MDHEN and CDR2 is SYDVKM in the germline V gene. This CDR3 is built from 15 residues. V was clipped by 3 bases and J by 4 bases, with 13 bases between them. CDR3 amino acids: CASSFAGDGGNTIYF. The CDR3 DNA is TGTGCCAGCAGTTTCGCGGGGGACGGAGGAAACACCATATATTTT.

This clonotype was counted between two and nine times. This chain joins TRBV20-1 and TRBJ2-1; 11 nucleotides agree with TRBD2. The J segment lost 1 base and the V segment lost 0 bases, leaving 11 bases of the junction unmatched. The CDR3 contains 19 residues. CDR1 is DFQATT and CDR2 is SNEGSKA in the germline V gene (reference sequence). CDR3 DNA sequence: TGCAGTGCTAGAGATTGGGATAGCGGGGGGGCCGAGTCCTACAATGAGCAGTTCTTC. Translation: CSARDWDSGGAESYNEQFF.

The chain recombines TRBV20-1 with TRBJ2-3; a weak D match, TRBD2 (5 bases). This CDR3 is 15 amino acids long. Per the germline V gene, CDR1 is DFQATT and CDR2 is SNEGSKA (reference sequence). The V end lost 0 bases, the J end lost 1 base, and 11 bases lay between the germline ends. The CDR3 DNA is TGCAGTGCTAGAGAGGAGATTAGCGGCACAGATACGCAGTATTTT. This gives the protein CSAREEISGTDTQYF.

This clonotype has ten or more counts. CDR3 nucleotides: TGTGCCAGCAGCTCGGGGTCCTGGCCAGGGATAGAGACCCAGTACTTC. The encoded protein is CASSSGSWPGIETQYF. The gene calls are TRBV28 and TRBJ2-5, with D tentatively TRBD1 or TRBD2 (5 bases each). V gave up 6 bases and J gave up 4 bases, with 21 bases separating them. The CDR3 has 16 residues. Germline CDR1 is MDHEN and CDR2 is SYDVKM.

This clonotype has a count of ten or more. The chain joins TRBV7-9 to TRBJ2-7; perhaps TRBD2 as D (7 bases). The V end was cut by 3 bases, the J end by 7 bases, with 13 bases between. This CDR3 has 13 amino acids. Germline assignment: CDR1 SEHNR and CDR2 FQNEAQ (reference sequence). CDR3 nucleotides: TGTGCCAGCAGCTTCCGCGGGGGCGTGGAGCAGTACTTC. Translating gives CASSFRGGVEQYF.

This clonotype has at least ten counts. J is TRBJ2-3 and V is TRBV7-6; 7 positions agree with TRBD1. The CDR3 contains 19 residues. The V gene end was trimmed by 5 bases and the J gene end by 2 bases; junction bases not matched to a gene: 19. CDR1 is SGHVS, CDR2 FNYEAQ, per germline. The CDR3 DNA is TGTGCCAGCAGCCTCACCGAGGACAGGTCTTACGCAGACACAGATACGCAGTATTTT. As protein: CASSLTEDRSYADTDTQYF. The full variable domain, in which reference TRBV7-6 and TRBJ2-3 provide the parts outside the CDR3, is GAGVSQSPRYKVTKRGQDVALRCDPISGHVSLYWYRQALGQGPEFLTYFNYEAQQDKSGLPNDRFSAERPEGSISTLTIQRTEQRDSAMYRCASSLTEDRSYADTDTQYFGPGTRLTVL.

This clonotype was counted at least ten times. The V gene is TRBV28, the J gene TRBJ2-3, with 12 positions matching TRBD1. The CDR3 is 15 residues long. Germline CDR1 MDHEN, CDR2 SYDVKM. After removal of 5 bases from V and 4 bases from J, the junction contained 4 bases not matched to a gene. CDR3 DNA: TGTGCCAGCAGTGGGACAGGGGGCTTTGCAGATACGCAGTATTTT. Amino acid sequence: CASSGTGGFADTQYF.

The CDR3 here is CASSQGFWTESNEKLFF. In DNA, the CDR3 is TGTGCCAGCAGCCAAGGCTTCTGGACAGAGTCTAATGAAAAACTGTTTTTT. This sequence joins TRBV14 and TRBJ1-4; possibly TRBD1 for D (6 bases). The germline V gene encodes CDR1 SGHDN and CDR2 FVKESK. The ends were cut back, 1 base at V and 3 bases at J, with 15 bases in the middle. The CDR3 runs 17 residues. Drawing the rest from reference TRBV14 and TRBJ1-4, the complete variable domain is EAGVTQFPSHSVIEKGQTVTLRCDPISGHDNLYWYRRVMGKEIKFLLHFVKESKQDESGMPNNRFLAERTGGTYSTLKVQPAELEDSGVYFCASSQGFWTESNEKLFFGSGTQLSVL.

The V gene is TRBV9, the J gene TRBJ2-7; possibly TRBD2 for D (5 bases). CDR3 size: 14 residues. The V gene lost 4 bases and the J gene lost 2 bases, with 13 bases spanning the gap. CDR1 and CDR2 (germline): SGDLS, YYNGEE. CDR3 amino acids: CASSMTGSAYEQYF. CDR3 nucleotides: TGTGCCAGCAGCATGACGGGATCCGCCTACGAGCAGTACTTC.

At least ten counts were recorded for this clonotype. CDR3 nucleotides: TGTGCCAGCAGTTCCGGCCACTCCTACGAGCAGTACTTC. This translates into CASSSGHSYEQYF. The chain is built from TRBV6-6 and TRBJ2-7; D is ambiguous. Germline V gives CDR1 MNHNY, CDR2 SVGAGI (reference sequence). V was clipped by 4 bases and J by 0 bases, with 7 bases between them. There are 13 residues in the CDR3.

In the case of this clonotype: This may come from a read error, since a much larger clone is one base off. The rearrangement uses TRBV7-3 and TRBJ1-2; 7 bases match TRBD1. CDR3 length equals 15 residues. The trim removed 5 bases at V and 7 bases at J, leaving 13 bases unmatched. Per the germline V gene, CDR1 is SGHTA and CDR2 is FQGTGA. The chain's CDR3 is CASSLSGTETFGYTF. For the CDR3, the DNA is TGTGCCAGCAGCCTATCCGGGACAGAGACATTTGGCTACACCTTC.

This clonotype was seen at least ten times. CDR3 sequence: CASSSDYIGYTF. CDR3 nucleotide sequence: TGTGCCAGCAGCTCAGATTACATTGGCTACACCTTC. V usage is TRBV7-6 and J usage is TRBJ1-2; the D is unclear. V lost 4 bases to trimming and J lost 7 bases, with 10 bases between them. This CDR3 comprises 12 residues. Per the germline V gene, CDR1 is SGHVS and CDR2 is FNYEAQ. The full variable domain, in which reference TRBV7-6 and TRBJ1-2 provide the parts outside the CDR3, is GAGVSQSPRYKVTKRGQDVALRCDPISGHVSLYWYRQALGQGPEFLTYFNYEAQQDKSGLPNDRFSAERPEGSISTLTIQRTEQRDSAMYRCASSSDYIGYTFGSGTRLTVV.

The chain has TRBV27 and TRBJ2-1; 9 bases match TRBD2. Germline CDR1 reads MNHEY; CDR2 reads SMNVEV (reference sequence). The V gene end was trimmed by 5 bases and the J gene end by 7 bases; junction bases not matched to a gene: 9. The CDR3 covers 15 residues. DNA of the CDR3: TGTGCCAGCAGTGCGAGACTAGCGGTAAGGAATGAGCAGTTCTTC. This codes for CASSARLAVRNEQFF.